The 26 T cell receptor beta chains given below trace back to one sample, sequenced in a study of T cell changes during pregnancy in multiple sclerosis. Here immunoSEQ multiplex PCR was the method, and the copy in TCRdb shows in-frame clones only, minus some. The sample consists of some 75,000 clones, roughly 95% of them appearing once. Here the sequenced sample was peripheral blood, taken in the second trimester of pregnancy. The receptors here all came from a female donor with multiple sclerosis, enrolled in a pregnancy study.

The CDR3 DNA reads as TGTGCCTGGAGTCGAGCCGCAACTAATGAAAAACTGTTTTTT. Encoded protein: CAWSRAATNEKLFF. The rearrangement uses TRBV30 and TRBJ1-4; D gene unclear. V was shortened by 2 bases and J by 0 bases, with 7 bases between the two germline ends. Germline V gene sequence: CDR1 GTSNPN, CDR2 SVGIG (reference sequence). This CDR3 is 14 amino acids long.

This chain links TRBV4-1 with TRBJ2-7; D gene unclear. The ends were cut back, 2 bases at V and 4 bases at J, with 15 bases in the middle. The CDR3 consists of 15 residues. Germline V lookup: CDR1 MGHRA, CDR2 YSYEKL. The CDR3 is CASSQLPQPGYEQYF. In nucleotides, the CDR3 is TGCGCCAGCAGCCAACTTCCTCAGCCAGGTTACGAGCAGTACTTC.

This chain links TRBV11-2 with TRBJ2-7, with unresolved D. Trimming removed 6 bases from V and 0 bases from J, with 9 bases in between. The CDR3 runs to 13 residues. The germline V gene has CDR1 SGHAT and CDR2 FQNNGV. The CDR3 nucleotides read TGTGCCAGCAGTTGGGCGAGCTCCTACGAGCAGTACTTC. Residues: CASSWASSYEQYF.

V is TRBV30 and J is TRBJ1-2; D might be TRBD1 (5 bases). Deletions cut 2 bases from V and 4 bases from J, with 11 bases between. Germline V gene sequence: CDR1 GTSNPN, CDR2 SVGIG (reference sequence). CDR3 size: 13 residues. CDR3 protein: CAWSKGRAYGYTF. The DNA of the CDR3 is TGTGCCTGGAGTAAGGGCAGGGCCTATGGCTACACCTTC.

The CDR3: CAPNWQGTYEQYF. CDR3 DNA sequence: TGTGCCCCCAATTGGCAGGGGACCTACGAGCAGTACTTC. This chain uses TRBV6-4 with TRBJ2-7, with D perhaps TRBD1 (6 bases). V was shortened by 11 bases and J by 2 bases, with 16 bases between the two germline ends. Germline V gene lookup returns CDR1 MRHNA and CDR2 SNTAGT. The CDR3 has 13 amino acids.

The V gene is TRBV5-1, the J gene TRBJ2-2, with TRBD2 as a possible D gene (6 bases). Germline assignment: CDR1 SGHRS and CDR2 YFSETQ. With 4 bases removed from V and 5 bases from J, the gap between germline ends came to 12 bases. The CDR3 length is 14 residues. This CDR3 reads CASSREAATGELFF. CDR3 bases: TGCGCCAGCAGCAGGGAGGCTGCTACCGGGGAGCTGTTTTTT. The complete variable domain, with remaining parts taken from reference TRBV5-1 and TRBJ2-2, reads KAGVTQTPRYLIKTRGQQVTLSCSPISGHRSVSWYQQTPGQGLQFLFEYFSETQRNKGNFPGRFSGRQFSNSRSEMNVSTLELGDSALYLCASSREAATGELFFGEGSRLTVL.

This chain links TRBV19 with TRBJ2-1, with TRBD2 as a possible D gene (7 bases). V shed 8 bases and J shed 3 bases, with 14 bases lying between them. CDR3 length equals 14 residues. Looked up from germline, CDR1 is LNHDA and CDR2 is SQIVND (reference sequence). The CDR3 sequence: CASGGRGGYNEQFF. Written as DNA, the CDR3 is TGTGCCAGTGGTGGGAGGGGGGGCTACAATGAGCAGTTCTTC.

This sequence joins TRBV2 and TRBJ2-7; 7 bases are shared with TRBD2. The germline gives CDR1 SNHLY, CDR2 FYNNEI. This CDR3 is built from 14 residues. V gave up 8 bases and J gave up 2 bases; unmatched junction bases: 9. The CDR3 DNA sequence: TGTGCCAGCCTGAAACGGGAGGAGCCCTACGAGCAGTACTTC. Its protein is CASLKREEPYEQYF.

This chain joins TRBV2 and TRBJ1-1; the D is unclear. V was trimmed by 7 bases and J by 1 base, leaving 16 bases between them. This CDR3 is built from 15 residues. Germline V gene data show CDR1 as SNHLY and CDR2 as FYNNEI. CDR3 region: CASTEERTRNTEAFF. The CDR3 DNA follows: TGTGCCAGCACCGAGGAGCGAACCCGGAACACTGAAGCTTTCTTT.

The chain uses TRBV18 and TRBJ1-1, with D perhaps TRBD1 (6 bases). The CDR3 length is 14 residues. Germline CDR1 and CDR2: KGHSH and LQKENI. V lost 3 bases to trimming and J lost 1 base, with 9 bases between them. CDR3 nucleotide sequence: TGTGCCAGCTCACCTCGGACAGCGAACACTGAAGCTTTCTTT. This translates into CASSPRTANTEAFF.

J is TRBJ2-5 and V is TRBV15; 9 bases map to TRBD1. This CDR3 spans 17 amino acids. The J segment lost 0 bases and the V segment lost 1 base, leaving 6 bases of the junction unmatched. CDR1 and CDR2 (germline): LNHNV, YYDKDF (reference sequence). The CDR3 spells CATSRGTGALYQETQYF. CDR3 bases: TGTGCCACCAGCAGAGGGACAGGGGCTTTGTACCAAGAGACCCAGTACTTC.

The gene calls are TRBV4-1 and TRBJ1-4, with a possible D match to TRBD1 (6 bases). The V gene's germline CDR1 is MGHRA and CDR2 YSYEKL. The CDR3 covers 15 residues. The V end lost 4 bases, the J end lost 8 bases, and 17 bases lay between the germline ends. The CDR3 reads CASSPWLQGGEKLFF. DNA for the CDR3: TGCGCCAGCAGCCCGTGGCTACAGGGCGGAGAAAAACTGTTTTTT.

The rearrangement links TRBV5-1 to TRBJ2-2, with 10 positions matching TRBD2. The CDR3 has 18 amino acids. The V gene end was trimmed by 4 bases and the J gene end by 2 bases; junction bases not matched to a gene: 11. In germline, CDR1 is SGHRS, CDR2 YFSETQ. The CDR3 sequence is CASSPVQTSGVNTGELFF. CDR3 in DNA: TGCGCCAGCAGCCCGGTTCAAACTAGCGGGGTAAACACCGGGGAGCTGTTTTTT. Filled out from reference TRBV5-1 and TRBJ2-2, the complete variable domain reads KAGVTQTPRYLIKTRGQQVTLSCSPISGHRSVSWYQQTPGQGLQFLFEYFSETQRNKGNFPGRFSGRQFSNSRSEMNVSTLELGDSALYLCASSPVQTSGVNTGELFFGEGSRLTVL.

The rearrangement joins TRBV2 to TRBJ2-7; the match to TRBD1 covers 9 bases. Germline V gene sequence: CDR1 SNHLY, CDR2 FYNNEI. V lost 3 bases to trimming and J lost 0 bases; unmatched junction nucleotides: 6. This CDR3 has 16 residues. The DNA of the CDR3 is TGTGCCAGCAGTGACCCGGGACAGGGAAACTCCTACGAGCAGTACTTC. Translating gives CASSDPGQGNSYEQYF.

The chain combines TRBV27 with TRBJ2-4, with TRBD2 matching 10 bases. The V and J ends lost 11 bases and 1 base, in that order; junction bases with no gene match: 17. The germline gives CDR1 MNHEY, CDR2 SMNVEV (reference sequence). The CDR3 contains 18 residues. For the CDR3, the DNA is TGTGCCCTCAAACCGGGACTAGCGAGGGTACATGCCAAAAACATTCAGTACTTC. It specifies CALKPGLARVHAKNIQYF.

The chain combines TRBV11-3 with TRBJ2-2, with D maybe TRBD1 (6 bases). The V gene's germline CDR1 is SGHNT and CDR2 YENEEA. The V end lost 5 bases, the J end lost 4 bases, and 23 bases lay between the germline ends. The CDR3 covers 18 residues. DNA for the CDR3: TGTGCCAGCAGCCTATCTACAGGGCTTCCAGGTGGCACCGGGGAGCTGTTTTTT. As protein: CASSLSTGLPGGTGELFF.

J is TRBJ2-7 and V is TRBV11-2; TRBD1 is a possible D gene (6 bases). V lost 2 bases to trimming and J lost 6 bases, with 11 bases between them. Germline CDR1 and CDR2: SGHAT and FQNNGV. This CDR3 contains 13 residues. CDR3 loop: CASSLTGYSEQYF. Here the CDR3 DNA reads TGTGCCAGCAGCTTAACAGGGTATAGCGAGCAGTACTTC.

The CDR3 nucleotides read TGTGCCAGCAGCTGGGATTCCGGGACAGGGGGCGCGCCGGTTCAAGAGACCCAGTACTTC. Translating it yields CASSWDSGTGGAPVQETQYF. The J gene is TRBJ2-5, the V gene TRBV7-8, with TRBD1 matching 12 bases. This CDR3 has 20 amino acids. After removal of 4 bases from V and 2 bases from J, the junction contained 17 bases not matched to a gene. Germline V lookup: CDR1 SGHVS, CDR2 FQNEAQ.

The rearrangement joins TRBV19 to TRBJ1-3; 9 nucleotides match TRBD1. The germline V gene encodes CDR1 LNHDA and CDR2 SQIVND (reference sequence). CDR3 length: 18 amino acids. V gave up 6 bases and J gave up 2 bases; unmatched junction bases: 14. This CDR3 reads CASRHSGTGIKTGNTIYF. The CDR3 DNA sequence: TGTGCCAGTAGACACTCCGGGACAGGGATCAAAACTGGAAACACCATATATTTT.

J is TRBJ2-7 and V is TRBV18, with 11 bases fitting TRBD2. The CDR3 consists of 17 residues. Germline V gives CDR1 KGHSH, CDR2 LQKENI. J lost 2 bases, V lost 1 base, and 7 bases had no gene match. The CDR3 DNA is TGTGCCAGCTCACCACTAGGGCTAGCGGGAGGAACCTACGAGCAGTACTTC. It is translated as CASSPLGLAGGTYEQYF.

The gene calls are TRBV29-1 and TRBJ2-5; 8 nucleotides agree with TRBD1. The CDR3 length is 13 residues. V trimming: 2 bases; J trimming: 1 base; junction bases outside the gene matches: 0. Germline V gives CDR1 SQVTM, CDR2 ANQGSEA. CDR3 region: CSVEQGAQETQYF. The CDR3 DNA is TGCAGCGTTGAACAGGGGGCCCAAGAGACCCAGTACTTC. Together with reference TRBV29-1 and TRBJ2-5, the CDR3 gives the full variable domain: SAVISQKPSRDICQRGTSLTIQCQVDSQVTMMFWYRQQPGQSLTLIATANQGSEATYESGFVIDKFPISRPNLTFSTLTVSNMSPEDSSIYLCSVEQGAQETQYFGPGTRLLVL.

The genes are TRBV11-2 and TRBJ2-1; TRBD2 aligns across 10 bases. The germline V gene has CDR1 SGHAT and CDR2 FQNNGV. J was trimmed by 4 bases and V by 1 base; bases with no gene match: 7. The CDR3 is made up of 17 amino acids. The CDR3 nucleotides read TGTGCCAGCAGCTTAGCGCCGGGACTAGCGACTTACAATGAGCAGTTCTTC. Encoded protein: CASSLAPGLATYNEQFF.

This clone was seen only once. The chain recombines TRBV5-6 with TRBJ2-7; perhaps TRBD2 as D (5 bases). CDR3 length: 14 residues. V was trimmed by 4 bases and J by 2 bases, leaving 13 bases between them. Per germline, CDR1 SGHDT and CDR2 YYEEEE. The CDR3 DNA is TGTGCCAGCAGCGAGGGTAATAAGCCCTACGAGCAGTACTTC. The encoded protein is CASSEGNKPYEQYF.

The V gene is TRBV5-4, the J gene TRBJ1-1, with 7 bases aligning to TRBD1. The CDR3 covers 14 residues. The germline gives CDR1 SGHNT, CDR2 YYREEE (reference sequence). Trimming took 3 bases from V and 4 from J; bases not matched to a gene: 6. The CDR3 reads CASSSGQRSTEAFF. For the CDR3, the DNA is TGTGCCAGCAGCTCGGGACAGAGGAGCACTGAAGCTTTCTTT.

This chain connects TRBV10-3 to TRBJ1-3, with no clear D. V lost 3 bases, J lost 4 bases, and 7 bases lay in between. CDR1 is ENHRY, CDR2 SYGVKD, per germline. This CDR3 contains 13 residues. The CDR3 DNA is TGTGCCATCAGTGAAACGAGAGGAAACACCATATATTTT. The encoded protein is CAISETRGNTIYF.

The V call is TRBV28, the J call TRBJ2-3, with TRBD2 identical over 9 bases. The V gene's germline CDR1 is MDHEN and CDR2 SYDVKM. The CDR3 runs to 17 residues. V was clipped by 5 bases and J by 0 bases; unmatched bases: 9. The CDR3 DNA follows: TGTGCCAGCAGTCCACCTCCTAGCGGGATGAGCACAGATACGCAGTATTTT. This gives the protein CASSPPPSGMSTDTQYF.